The sequence of this TCR beta chain was determined in a study of T cell responses to AZD1222 COVID-19 vaccine. Germline-derived CDR1 and CDR2 are SGHTA and FQGNSA. This CDR3 spans 16 amino acids. V lost 4 bases and J lost 2, with 18 bases in between. Data came from immunoSEQ multiplex PCR; TCRdb stores just in-frame clones and leaves some out. The sample carries just under 150,000 clones, 70% to 90% recorded once. Both about-4-week and about-12-week second-dose recipients were combined. This TCR was recovered from an adult who received the AZD1222 COVID-19 vaccine. The J gene is TRBJ2-7, the V gene TRBV7-2, with TRBD1 as a possible D gene (5 bases). This material consisted of peripheral blood, taken 28 days after the second AZD1222 dose. The DNA of the CDR3 is TGTGCCAGCAGCTCACCTACAGGACCCAAACCCTACGAGCAGTACTTC. Protein product: CASSSPTGPKPYEQYF.